The clone carrying this T cell receptor beta chain has a single count. CD8+ and CD4+ T cells from blood underwent TCR beta sequencing. This sample was included in a study of CD8 T cells in Susac syndrome. With random hexamers, roughly 0.5 to 1 ug RNA was reverse transcribed. A single record per CDR3 protein comes from TCRdb applying MiXCR to the immunoSEQ multiplex PCR reads. Of around 110,000 distinct CDR3 sequences in the sample, around 94% are singletons; the top ten hold 0.4% to 0.5%. The receptor was isolated from a human donor with Susac syndrome. Material for sequencing was CD8+ T cells from PBMCs.

CDR3 DNA sequence: TGTGCCAGCCGCCCAGGGGGCGCAGGGCAAGAGACCCAGTACTTC. Translation: CASRPGGAGQETQYF. The rearrangement joins TRBV6-5 to TRBJ2-5, with 8 bases identical to TRBD1. This CDR3 is built from 15 residues. Germline assignment: CDR1 MNHEY and CDR2 SVGAGI. Trimming took 8 bases from V and 2 from J; bases not matched to a gene: 10.